Below, 26 T cell receptor beta chains from the same sample are listed, as sequenced in a study of blood T cell repertoires in COVID-19. Here immunoSEQ multiplex PCR was the method, and the copy in TCRdb shows in-frame clones only, minus some. Seen here are 85,000 to 130,000 clones, less than 85% observed once, and the top ten hold more than 13%. What was sequenced was peripheral blood. All receptors derive from a woman aged 60 to 75 with acute or convalescent COVID-19.

A few counts support this clone. One end of the junction varies from germline; a read error may be responsible. This chain connects TRBV7-9 to TRBJ1-4; 8 bases match TRBD1. The germline gives CDR1 SEHNR, CDR2 FQNEAQ (reference sequence). This CDR3 region has 13 residues. The CDR3 here is CASSPGPDRALGF. In DNA, the CDR3 is TGTGCCAGCAGCCCAGGACCGGACAGGGCCCTTGGGTTT. Complete variable domain (other parts from reference TRBV7-9 and TRBJ1-4): DTGVSQNPRHKITKRGQNVTFRCDPISEHNRLYWYRQTLGQGPEFLTYFQNEAQLEKSRLLSDRFSAERPKGSFSTLEIQRTEQGDSAMYLCASSPGPDRALGFGSGTQLSVL.

The V and J genes are TRBV5-1 and TRBJ2-1; TRBD2 might be the D (5 bases). V was clipped by 4 bases and J by 8 bases, with 16 bases between them. The germline V gene has CDR1 SGHRS and CDR2 YFSETQ. The CDR3 consists of 14 residues. CDR3 in amino acids: CASSAGLMIDEQFF. The CDR3 region has the DNA TGCGCCAGCAGCGCGGGCCTGATGATTGATGAGCAGTTCTTC.

The chain joins TRBV7-2 to TRBJ2-7; 13 bases line up with TRBD2. This CDR3 is built from 15 residues. CDR1 and CDR2 (germline): SGHTA, FQGNSA. The junction had 6 bases not matched to a gene; V was cut back by 4 bases and J by 6 bases. The chain's CDR3 is CASSSQRLAGGEQYF. CDR3 in DNA: TGTGCCAGCAGCTCCCAAAGACTAGCGGGAGGCGAGCAGTACTTC.

This chain connects TRBV2 to TRBJ2-1; 13 nucleotides line up with TRBD2. Germline V gives CDR1 SNHLY, CDR2 FYNNEI. J was trimmed by 8 bases and V by 6 bases; bases with no gene match: 7. The CDR3 length is 15 residues. CDR3 DNA: TGTGCCAGCAGCCCTACTAGCGGGAGGGCCTATGAGCAGTTCTTC. It codes for CASSPTSGRAYEQFF.

V and J are TRBV30 and TRBJ2-7; 7 positions match TRBD1. J was trimmed by 0 bases and V by 2 bases; bases with no gene match: 1. The germline CDR1 and CDR2 sequences are GTSNPN and SVGIG (reference sequence). The CDR3 covers 13 residues. CDR3 bases: TGTGCCTGGAGTAGGGACAGCTCCTACGAGCAGTACTTC. The encoded protein is CAWSRDSSYEQYF.

The chain couples TRBV5-5 to TRBJ2-1, with TRBD1 matching 9 bases. CDR1 and CDR2 (germline): SGHKS, YYEKEE (reference sequence). After removal of 2 bases from V and 2 bases from J, the junction contained 2 bases not matched to a gene. This CDR3 region has 15 residues. The CDR3 bases are TGTGCCAGCAGCTTAGGACAGGGGACCTACAATGAGCAGTTCTTC. Its translation is CASSLGQGTYNEQFF.

This chain links TRBV19 with TRBJ2-2, with D possibly being TRBD2 (6 bases). The germline V gene has CDR1 LNHDA and CDR2 SQIVND (reference sequence). Trimming cost V 3 bases and J 1 base, with 12 bases left between them. The CDR3 totals 16 residues. The CDR3 bases are TGTGCCAGTAGTATGGTTCCAGCGGGGAACACCGGGGAGCTGTTTTTT. Translating gives CASSMVPAGNTGELFF. The full variable domain, in which reference TRBV19 and TRBJ2-2 provide the parts outside the CDR3, is DGGITQSPKYLFRKEGQNVTLSCEQNLNHDAMYWYRQDPGQGLRLIYYSQIVNDFQKGDIAEGYSVSREKKESFPLTVTSAQKNPTAFYLCASSMVPAGNTGELFFGEGSRLTVL.

This clone was seen only a few times. The chain combines TRBV4-1 with TRBJ1-4; D is undetermined. Germline V gene lookup returns CDR1 MGHRA and CDR2 YSYEKL. This CDR3 spans 12 amino acids. With 2 bases removed from V and 8 bases from J, the gap between germline ends came to 6 bases. This chain's CDR3 is CASSQYTEKLFF. The CDR3 DNA follows: TGCGCCAGCAGCCAATACACCGAAAAACTGTTTTTT.

A few counts support this clone. The CDR3 protein is CASRTGAPETQYF. CDR3 DNA sequence: TGTGCCAGCAGGACAGGGGCCCCCGAGACCCAGTACTTC. The chain has TRBV2 and TRBJ2-5; 8 nucleotides match TRBD1. The length of the CDR3 is 13 residues. V trimming: 6 bases; J trimming: 5 bases; junction bases outside the gene matches: 5. Per the germline V gene, CDR1 is SNHLY and CDR2 is FYNNEI. Drawing the rest from reference TRBV2 and TRBJ2-5, the complete variable domain is EPEVTQTPSHQVTQMGQEVILRCVPISNHLYFYWYRQILGQKVEFLVSFYNNEISEKSEIFDDQFSVERPDGSNFTLKIRSTKLEDSAMYFCASRTGAPETQYFGPGTRLLVL.

This clone was recorded at least ten times. V usage is TRBV7-9 and J usage is TRBJ2-3; D possibly corresponds to TRBD2 (5 bases). V was cut by 3 bases and J by 2 bases, with 9 bases left in between. The CDR3 totals 14 residues. Looked up from germline, CDR1 is SEHNR and CDR2 is FQNEAQ (reference sequence). This chain's CDR3 is CASSFVATTDTQYF. The CDR3 DNA reads as TGTGCCAGCAGCTTCGTAGCGACCACAGATACGCAGTATTTT.

CDR3 sequence reads: CASAGRRNYGYTF. DNA for the CDR3: TGTGCCAGCGCAGGCAGGCGTAACTATGGCTACACCTTC. The gene calls are TRBV6-5 and TRBJ1-2; no reliable D call. The CDR3 length is 13 residues. The ends were cut back, 8 bases at V and 1 base at J, with 11 bases in the middle. Germline CDR1 and CDR2: MNHEY and SVGAGI.

V and J are TRBV18 and TRBJ1-5, with D maybe TRBD1 (5 bases). CDR1 is KGHSH and CDR2 is LQKENI in the germline V gene. The V and J ends lost 5 bases and 9 bases respectively, with 14 bases between them. The CDR3 has 13 residues. The CDR3, as DNA: TGTGCCAGCTCATCGGACGGGACTAGGCCCCAGCATTTT. Protein product: CASSSDGTRPQHF.

The V gene is TRBV5-4, the J gene TRBJ2-7; a weak D match, TRBD2 (6 bases). V lost 2 bases and J 3 bases, leaving 18 bases between the germline ends. CDR3 size: 16 residues. Germline assignment: CDR1 SGHNT and CDR2 YYREEE (reference sequence). As DNA, the CDR3 is TGTGCCAGCAGCTTCGGCGGGGTGTCGGCTTACTACGAGCAGTACTTC. Protein sequence: CASSFGGVSAYYEQYF.

CDR3 protein: CASSGQGGQNTEAFF. CDR3 DNA sequence: TGTGCCAGCTCAGGACAGGGAGGACAAAACACTGAAGCTTTCTTT. The chain uses TRBV18 and TRBJ1-1, with TRBD1 matching 8 bases. Germline CDR1 is KGHSH and CDR2 is LQKENI. The CDR3 has 15 residues. The V segment lost 5 bases and the J segment 2 bases; nucleotides outside the gene matches: 7.

This chain uses TRBV14 with TRBJ2-1; 12 nucleotides line up with TRBD2. Trimming removed 1 base from V and 6 bases from J; junction bases left unmatched: 1. The germline CDR1 and CDR2 sequences are SGHDN and FVKESK. CDR3 length: 15 residues. CDR3 coding DNA: TGTGCCAGCAGCCAAGGACTAGCGGGAGTCAATGAGCAGTTCTTC. Translating it yields CASSQGLAGVNEQFF.

The J gene is TRBJ1-1, the V gene TRBV27; maybe TRBD1 (5 bases). The length of the CDR3 is 12 residues. Deletions cut 5 bases from V and 1 base from J, with 5 bases between. Germline V gene sequence: CDR1 MNHEY, CDR2 SMNVEV (reference sequence). CDR3 sequence reads: CASSDRNTEAFF. The DNA of the CDR3 is TGTGCCAGCAGTGACAGGAACACTGAAGCTTTCTTT.

This chain uses TRBV19 with TRBJ2-1; 11 nucleotides line up with TRBD2. In germline, CDR1 is LNHDA, CDR2 SQIVND (reference sequence). This CDR3 has 14 residues. Trimming cost V 8 bases and J 11 bases; bases outside gene matches: 11. The DNA for the CDR3 is TGTGCCAGTTCACTCCTAGCGGGAGGCGCCCAGCAGTTCTTC. It is translated as CASSLLAGGAQQFF.

The chain employs TRBV4-2 and TRBJ2-1, with 8 bases matching TRBD2. The CDR3 runs to 15 residues. J was trimmed by 5 bases and V by 4 bases; bases with no gene match: 7. Germline lookup yields CDR1 LGHNA and CDR2 YNFKEQ. CDR3 region: CASSPQVREDNEQFF. For the CDR3, the DNA is TGTGCCAGCAGCCCGCAGGTGCGGGAGGACAATGAGCAGTTCTTC.

Only a few counts were recorded for this clone. The V gene is TRBV3-1 (or the pseudogene TRBV3-2), the J gene TRBJ2-7, with TRBD2 identical over 13 bases. This CDR3 has 14 residues. V lost 4 bases to trimming and J lost 7 bases; unmatched junction nucleotides: 4. CDR1 and CDR2 (germline): LGHDT, YNNKEL (reference sequence). The CDR3 region has the DNA TGTGCCAGCAGCCCTCGGACTAGCGGGAGTGAGCAGTACTTC. Amino acid sequence: CASSPRTSGSEQYF.

A single count supports this clone. V gene TRBV3-1 (or the pseudogene TRBV3-2) combines with J gene TRBJ1-1; D may be TRBD1 (5 bases). Trimming shortened V by 0 bases and J by 1 base, and 12 bases separated the two germline ends. Germline CDR1 reads LGHDT; CDR2 reads YNNKEL (reference sequence). This CDR3 has 16 residues. CDR3 sequence (DNA): TGTGCCAGCAGCCAAGAAAGTAGACAGCCGAACACTGAAGCTTTCTTT. Its protein is CASSQESRQPNTEAFF.

The J gene is TRBJ2-1, the V gene TRBV6-2 or TRBV6-3; a possible D gene is TRBD2 (6 bases). This CDR3 spans 13 amino acids. CDR1 is MNHEY and CDR2 is SVGEGT in the germline V gene. V was trimmed by 2 bases and J by 8 bases, leaving 10 bases between them. CDR3 residues: CASSYERVHEQFF. The CDR3 DNA is TGTGCCAGCAGTTACGAGCGGGTCCATGAGCAGTTCTTC.

This clone is a singleton in its sample. This chain links TRBV5-6 with TRBJ1-2; TRBD1 is a possible D gene (5 bases). Germline CDR1 is SGHDT and CDR2 is YYEEEE. The germline V and J ends were trimmed by 6 bases and 5 bases, with 20 bases remaining between them. The CDR3 consists of 15 residues. The CDR3 bases are TGTGCCAGCAACCGAAGGGCAGGGAGGAGGTATGGCTACACCTTC. It yields the protein CASNRRAGRRYGYTF. The whole variable domain, filled in from reference TRBV5-6 and TRBJ1-2, reads DAGVTQSPTHLIKTRGQQVTLRCSPKSGHDTVSWYQQALGQGPQFIFQYYEEEERQRGNFPDRFSGHQFPNYSSELNVNALLLGDSALYLCASNRRAGRRYGYTFGSGTRLTVV.

The chain employs TRBV19 and TRBJ2-5; tentatively, D is TRBD1 (6 bases). This CDR3 is built from 15 residues. V was clipped by 2 bases and J by 2 bases, with 12 bases between them. Germline CDR1 LNHDA, CDR2 SQIVND (reference sequence). The CDR3 coding sequence is TGTGCCAGTAGTATAAGCCCGACAGGTCAAGAGACCCAGTACTTC. It translates to CASSISPTGQETQYF.

The V and J genes are TRBV7-9 and TRBJ2-7; 12 bases line up with TRBD1. This CDR3 contains 14 residues. Germline lookup yields CDR1 SEHNR and CDR2 FQNEAQ (reference sequence). The V gene end was trimmed by 5 bases and the J gene end by 7 bases; junction bases not matched to a gene: 6. The CDR3 DNA reads as TGTGCCAGCAGCCTCGGGACAGGGGGCTGGGAGCAGTACTTC. This codes for CASSLGTGGWEQYF.

V gene TRBV28 combines with J gene TRBJ1-2, with TRBD1 matching 11 bases. CDR1 and CDR2 from the germline V gene are MDHEN and SYDVKM. V lost 1 base and J lost 2; bases outside the gene matches: 3. The length of the CDR3 is 16 residues. The CDR3 DNA sequence: TGTGCCAGCAGTTTATTAGGGACAGGGGGGAACTATGGCTACACCTTC. The encoded protein is CASSLLGTGGNYGYTF.

The J gene is TRBJ1-1, the V gene TRBV2; no definite D call. This CDR3 comprises 13 residues. Deletions cut 6 bases from V and 0 bases from J, with 8 bases between. Germline-derived CDR1 and CDR2 are SNHLY and FYNNEI. Here the CDR3 reads CASRPLMNTEAFF. In nucleotides, the CDR3 is TGTGCCAGCAGGCCACTTATGAACACTGAAGCTTTCTTT.